This T cell receptor beta chain is drawn from a study of blood T cell repertoires in COVID-19. Overall study: Whether acute or convalescent, the COVID-19 samples came from the United States, Italy and Spain. PBMCs, B-cell-depleted T cells, or T cells were the source of the cDNA or gDNA that made up the material.

V was clipped by 4 bases and J by 4 bases, with 16 bases between them. From germline, CDR1 is MRHNA and CDR2 SNTAGT. The CDR3 runs to 15 residues. Source study methods: Scientists estimated how many nucleated cells there were by amplifying reference gene primers. The assay was immunoSEQ multiplex PCR, and TCRdb's table has in-frame clones only and misses some. D and trimming were read from the DNA, whereas the V and J calls and clone size are those reported in that table. The sample gives roughly 100,000 clones, 70% to 90% of which show up once; 2% to 2.5% is in the top ten. This TCR derives from a man in his forties or fifties with active COVID-19. Sequenced material: peripheral blood. V and J are TRBV6-4 and TRBJ1-1; D is undetermined. CDR3 sequence: CASSAEGSGGTEAFF. In nucleotides, the CDR3 is TGTGCCAGCAGTGCGGAGGGCTCGGGAGGCACTGAAGCTTTCTTT.